This T cell receptor beta chain was sequenced in a study of blood T cells in healthy people across ages. Study-level points and caveats: In long-lived donors, naive CD4+ cell counts and diversity exceeded those of aged donors. Expanded clonotype changes were possibly confounded by unknown donor CMV status. A strong correlation between TCR beta diversity and naive T cell percentage was seen.

In the case of this clonotype: No antigen is known for it.

The trim removed 7 bases at V and 3 bases at J, leaving 13 bases unmatched. Germline lookup yields CDR1 SQVTM and CDR2 ANQGSEA. This CDR3 region has 15 residues. The second PCR ran roughly 6 to 11 cycles with a sample-barcoded 5' primer and J-beta primers. Sequencing of every sample gave 2.5 million or more CDR3-containing paired-end reads. TCRdb used MiXCR to reprocess the 5' RACE reads, holding one entry per CDR3 protein. The sample has roughly 700,000 distinct CDR3 sequences; 49% are singletons. The gene calls are TRBV29-1 and TRBJ2-7; 9 positions agree with TRBD1. The material sequenced was blood. The TCR originated in a woman aged 60-75 years in good health. CDR3: CSGAGTGKKDYEQYF. The CDR3 DNA reads as TGCAGCGGGGCCGGGACAGGGAAGAAGGACTACGAGCAGTACTTC.